This TCR beta chain was captured in a study of early T cells in non-severe SARS-CoV-2 infection. Study-wide results and limits: Lookups in VDJdb leaned toward anti-spike CD8 responses and missed private and CD4 specificities.

This clonotype was detected once. Its antigen remains unidentified. Via MiXCR, TCRdb re-called the 5' RACE reads, giving one row per CDR3 protein. Here the sample spans tens of thousands of distinct CDR3 sequences, less than 5.5% being singletons. CDR3 length equals 11 residues. In germline, CDR1 is MDHEN, CDR2 SYDVKM. Trimming left V 1 base short and J 11 bases short, with 8 bases between. The chain recombines TRBV28 with TRBJ1-1; possibly TRBD1 for D (6 bases). The material sequenced was whole blood, taken at baseline. This TCR was recovered from an adult who was a healthcare worker with PCR-confirmed SARS-CoV-2 infection or an uninfected control (not recorded which). The CDR3 DNA sequence: TGTGCCAGCAGTTTATACAGGGAGGCTTTCTTT. Protein product: CASSLYREAFF.